This T cell receptor beta chain was captured in a study of blood T cell repertoires in COVID-19. Overall study context: Acute and convalescent COVID-19 samples came from the United States, Italy and Spain.

Method: immunoSEQ multiplex PCR; TCRdb's copy keeps in-frame clones and lacks some. The data show around 300,000 clones, 85% to 90% seen once. Trimming removed 4 bases from V and 4 bases from J; junction bases left unmatched: 17. Germline values: CDR1 MNHEY, CDR2 SMNVEV (reference sequence). This CDR3 comprises 20 residues. This receptor was obtained from a woman aged 40 to 55 with acute or convalescent COVID-19. The chain employs TRBV27 and TRBJ1-4; 11 bases are shared with TRBD1. Material for sequencing was peripheral blood. The CDR3: CASSSLTPLRTGGLNEKLFF. The CDR3 DNA reads as TGTGCCAGCAGTTCCCTAACCCCTTTAAGGACAGGGGGCCTTAATGAAAAACTGTTTTTT.